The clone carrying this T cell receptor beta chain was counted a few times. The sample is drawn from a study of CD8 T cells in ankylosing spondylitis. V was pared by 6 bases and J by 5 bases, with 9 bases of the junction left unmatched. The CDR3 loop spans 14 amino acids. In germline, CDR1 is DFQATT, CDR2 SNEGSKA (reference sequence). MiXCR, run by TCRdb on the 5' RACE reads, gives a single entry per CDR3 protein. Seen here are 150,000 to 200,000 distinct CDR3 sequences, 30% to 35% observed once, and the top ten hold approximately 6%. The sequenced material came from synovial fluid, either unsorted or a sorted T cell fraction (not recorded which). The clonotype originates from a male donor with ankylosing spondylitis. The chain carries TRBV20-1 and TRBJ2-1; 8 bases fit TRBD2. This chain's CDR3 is CSAPGAGGNNEQFF. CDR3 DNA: TGCAGTGCCCCGGGGGCGGGAGGTAACAATGAGCAGTTCTTC.